The 25 T cell receptor beta chains presented below share a single source sample, sequenced in a study of cytomegalovirus exposure and HLA in healthy donors. Vbeta (60) and Jbeta (13) primers were used in the PCR. Sequenced by immunoSEQ multiplex PCR; TCRdb stores in-frame clones only, minus some. The data contain around 62,000 clones, 75% of them singletons. The material sequenced was PBMCs. All receptors derive from a man aged 55 to 69 in good health and CMV-seropositive.

This clone appeared a few times. This chain links TRBV6-4 with TRBJ2-1, with a weak D call TRBD2 (5 bases). Trimming shortened V by 4 bases and J by 3 bases, and 10 bases separated the two germline ends. Germline V gene sequence: CDR1 MRHNA, CDR2 SNTAGT. The CDR3 is 14 residues long. The CDR3 DNA reads TGTGCCAGCAGTGCCTCCCGGGACTACAATGAGCAGTTCTTC. The encoded protein is CASSASRDYNEQFF.

The chain couples TRBV5-1 to TRBJ1-3; D gene unclear. Germline lookup yields CDR1 SGHRS and CDR2 YFSETQ. The CDR3 is 16 amino acids. Trimming removed 0 bases from V and 1 base from J, with 11 bases in between. CDR3 in amino acids: CASSLVQAGSGNTIYF. The CDR3 nucleotides read TGCGCCAGCAGCTTGGTGCAGGCGGGATCTGGAAACACCATATATTTT.

J is TRBJ1-5 and V is TRBV6-1; maybe TRBD1 (5 bases). V was shortened by 4 bases and J by 4 bases, with 17 bases between the two germline ends. Germline V gene sequence: CDR1 MNHNS, CDR2 SASEGT. The CDR3 runs to 16 residues. CDR3 residues: CASSARAGAGNQPQHF. CDR3 in DNA: TGTGCCAGCAGTGCCCGGGCCGGGGCGGGGAATCAGCCCCAGCATTTT.

The chain has TRBV11-2 and TRBJ2-1, with TRBD1 as a possible D gene (6 bases). The V and J ends lost 7 bases and 1 base respectively, with 11 bases between them. There are 14 residues in the CDR3. Germline V lookup: CDR1 SGHAT, CDR2 FQNNGV. The CDR3 DNA is TGTGCCAGCAATAGAGGGGGTTCCTACAATGAGCAGTTCTTC. It yields the protein CASNRGGSYNEQFF.

The J gene is TRBJ2-2, the V gene TRBV9; TRBD2 matches at 11 bases. The V and J ends lost 0 bases and 7 bases, in that order; junction bases with no gene match: 17. Per the germline V gene, CDR1 is SGDLS and CDR2 is YYNGEE. This CDR3 is 20 amino acids long. The DNA for the CDR3 is TGTGCCAGCAGCGTAGGAACGGAGGTAGTAGCGGGAGGGCCGGTCGGGGAGCTGTTTTTT. Translation: CASSVGTEVVAGGPVGELFF. The whole variable domain, remainder taken from reference TRBV9 and TRBJ2-2, is DSGVTQTPKHLITATGQRVTLRCSPRSGDLSVYWYQQSLDQGLQFLIQYYNGEERAKGNILERFSAQQFPDLHSELNLSSLELGDSALYFCASSVGTEVVAGGPVGELFFGEGSRLTVL.

This clone was counted between two and nine times. The chain couples TRBV11-2 to TRBJ1-1; unclear D gene. In germline, CDR1 is SGHAT, CDR2 FQNNGV. V lost 8 bases and J 4 bases, leaving 5 bases between the germline ends. The CDR3 contains 10 residues. The chain's CDR3 is CASGPTEAFF. The CDR3 DNA follows: TGTGCCAGCGGGCCCACTGAAGCTTTCTTT.

The chain joins TRBV29-1 to TRBJ2-6; D call uncertain. Trimming shortened V by 4 bases and J by 0 bases, and 10 bases separated the two germline ends. There are 15 residues in the CDR3. The V gene's germline CDR1 is SQVTM and CDR2 ANQGSEA. Written as DNA, the CDR3 is TGCAGCGTTGTACCGCTGAGCTCTGGGGCCAACGTCCTGACTTTC. It yields the protein CSVVPLSSGANVLTF.

This clone was detected a few times. The gene calls are TRBV13 and TRBJ2-5, with D perhaps TRBD1 (7 bases). The V end lost 5 bases, the J end lost 3 bases, and 19 bases lay between the germline ends. The CDR3 is made up of 16 amino acids. In germline, CDR1 is PRHDT, CDR2 FYEKMQ (reference sequence). The CDR3 region has the DNA TGTGCCAGCAGCCCGCAGGTCGGAGGGGGCGAAGAGACCCAGTACTTC. It is translated as CASSPQVGGGEETQYF. The full variable domain, completed using reference TRBV13 and TRBJ2-5, is AAGVIQSPRHLIKEKRETATLKCYPIPRHDTVYWYQQGPGQDPQFLISFYEKMQSDKGSIPDRFSAQQFSDYHSELNMSSLELGDSALYFCASSPQVGGGEETQYFGPGTRLLVL.

The chain links TRBV25-1 to TRBJ1-4; no definite D call. Trimming pared 6 bases from V and 8 bases from J, leaving 16 bases between. Germline values: CDR1 MGHDK, CDR2 SYGVNS. The CDR3 spans 14 residues. The CDR3 loop reads CASSDPILREKLFF. In DNA, the CDR3 is TGTGCCAGCAGCGATCCGATACTACGGGAAAAACTGTTTTTT.

The genes are TRBV2 and TRBJ1-5; 7 bases line up with TRBD1. The CDR3 covers 15 residues. J gave up 2 bases and V 5 bases, and 6 bases lay outside the gene matches. Per germline, CDR1 SNHLY and CDR2 FYNNEI. The CDR3 here is CASSLQGVGNQPQHF. In DNA, the CDR3 is TGTGCCAGCAGTCTCCAGGGGGTTGGCAATCAGCCCCAGCATTTT.

This chain uses TRBV11-3 with TRBJ2-1; 8 bases fit TRBD2. The germline V gene has CDR1 SGHNT and CDR2 YENEEA. The CDR3 loop spans 15 amino acids. V gave up 1 base and J gave up 7 bases; unmatched junction bases: 6. DNA for the CDR3: TGTGCCAGCAGCTTAGCGTCTAGCGGGTCAAATGAGCAGTTCTTC. It encodes CASSLASSGSNEQFF.

The CDR3 DNA reads as TGTGCCAGTAGCGAAACCCGGATAGGGGCCAACTCGATTAACTATGGCTACACCTTC. This codes for CASSETRIGANSINYGYTF. The chain combines TRBV19 with TRBJ1-2; tentatively, D is TRBD1 (5 bases). Germline V CDR1 and CDR2: LNHDA, SQIVND (reference sequence). CDR3 length: 19 amino acids. Trimming removed 6 bases at V and 1 base at J, with 27 bases between.

The CDR3 protein is CATETSHYNEQFF. DNA of the CDR3: TGTGCCACCGAGACTAGCCACTACAATGAGCAGTTCTTC. This chain connects TRBV7-8 to TRBJ2-1, with TRBD2 matching over 7 bases. Germline V gene lookup returns CDR1 SGHVS and CDR2 FQNEAQ. CDR3 length: 13 residues. Unmatched junction bases numbered 6, after V lost 10 bases and J lost 3 bases.

The J gene is TRBJ1-5, the V gene TRBV5-8, with TRBD1 matching 10 bases. Germline values: CDR1 SGHTS, CDR2 YDEGEE. The trim removed 4 bases at V and 5 bases at J, leaving 6 bases unmatched. This CDR3 has 15 residues. CDR3 residues: CASSTGQGIDQPQHF. CDR3 DNA sequence: TGTGCCAGCAGCACGGGACAGGGGATCGATCAGCCCCAGCATTTT.

The chain carries TRBV5-4 and TRBJ2-1; D perhaps matches TRBD2 (6 bases). Trimming left V 0 bases short and J 1 base short, with 11 bases between. This CDR3 has 16 residues. Germline CDR1 is SGHNT and CDR2 is YYREEE (reference sequence). The CDR3 DNA is TGTGCCAGCAGCTTGGCGGGACTGCGATCCTACAATGAGCAGTTCTTC. Residues: CASSLAGLRSYNEQFF. Full variable domain (remainder filled in from reference TRBV5-4 and TRBJ2-1): ETGVTQSPTHLIKTRGQQVTLRCSSQSGHNTVSWYQQALGQGPQFIFQYYREEENGRGNFPPRFSGLQFPNYSSELNVNALELDDSALYLCASSLAGLRSYNEQFFGPGTRLTVL.

The V and J genes are TRBV7-6 and TRBJ1-5; D not resolved. Trimming took 1 base from V and 3 from J, leaving 13 bases between them. Germline V lookup: CDR1 SGHVS, CDR2 FNYEAQ. This CDR3 is built from 16 residues. The CDR3 loop reads CASSLGAARFNQPQHF. CDR3 nucleotides: TGTGCCAGCAGCTTAGGGGCAGCCCGTTTCAATCAGCCCCAGCATTTT. The full variable domain, with the rest looked up from reference TRBV7-6 and TRBJ1-5, is GAGVSQSPRYKVTKRGQDVALRCDPISGHVSLYWYRQALGQGPEFLTYFNYEAQQDKSGLPNDRFSAERPEGSISTLTIQRTEQRDSAMYRCASSLGAARFNQPQHFGDGTRLSIL.

The chain carries TRBV7-2 and TRBJ2-7; 9 nucleotides align to TRBD1. After removal of 2 bases from V and 1 base from J, the junction contained 3 bases not matched to a gene. Germline V gives CDR1 SGHTA, CDR2 FQGNSA. This CDR3 contains 15 residues. CDR3 DNA sequence: TGTGCCAGCAGCTTAACAGGGGGCGCATCCTACGAGCAGTACTTC. Protein: CASSLTGGASYEQYF.

The J gene is TRBJ2-1, the V gene TRBV29-1, with 7 bases lining up with TRBD1. J lost 10 bases, V lost 4 bases, and 7 bases had no gene match. CDR3 size: 12 residues. CDR1 and CDR2 from the germline V gene are SQVTM and ANQGSEA. CDR3 nucleotide sequence: TGCAGCGTTGTTAAGGACAGGAACGAGCAGTTCTTC. It codes for CSVVKDRNEQFF.

This clone was seen just once. The chain uses TRBV5-1 and TRBJ2-7, with 10 positions matching TRBD1. The CDR3 covers 16 residues. With 0 bases clipped from V and 3 bases from J, the junction kept 6 bases outside the gene matches. Germline CDR1 and CDR2: SGHRS and YFSETQ. The CDR3 sequence: CASSLVPRTGGYEQYF. The CDR3 nucleotides read TGCGCCAGCAGCTTGGTCCCGAGGACAGGGGGCTACGAGCAGTACTTC.

CDR3 in DNA: TGTGCCAGCAGTCTCTTCCTGGGCACCGCTGAAGCTTTCTTT. Protein: CASSLFLGTAEAFF. The chain uses TRBV6-1 and TRBJ1-1; D is unresolved. V lost 5 bases, J lost 6 bases, and 16 bases lay in between. Germline V gene lookup returns CDR1 MNHNS and CDR2 SASEGT. The CDR3 extends over 14 amino acids.

V usage is TRBV7-6 and J usage is TRBJ1-6, with 9 bases fitting TRBD1. The CDR3 covers 16 residues. The germline CDR1 and CDR2 sequences are SGHVS and FNYEAQ. J was trimmed by 6 bases and V by 1 base; bases with no gene match: 4. The chain's CDR3 is CASSLETGGRNSPLHF. The CDR3 nucleotides are TGTGCCAGCAGCTTAGAGACAGGGGGACGTAATTCACCCCTCCACTTT.

The V call is TRBV5-6, the J call TRBJ2-2, with a weak D call TRBD1 (6 bases). This CDR3 region has 17 residues. Trimming left V 2 bases short and J 0 bases short, with 14 bases between. The germline V gene encodes CDR1 SGHDT and CDR2 YYEEEE. The CDR3 is CASSFTRTGTNTGELFF. CDR3 sequence (DNA): TGTGCCAGCAGCTTCACAAGAACAGGGACGAACACCGGGGAGCTGTTTTTT. The full variable domain, completed using reference TRBV5-6 and TRBJ2-2, is DAGVTQSPTHLIKTRGQQVTLRCSPKSGHDTVSWYQQALGQGPQFIFQYYEEEERQRGNFPDRFSGHQFPNYSSELNVNALLLGDSALYLCASSFTRTGTNTGELFFGEGSRLTVL.

Details on this clone: Other nucleotide sequences in the sample specify the same CDR3. The chain is built from TRBV29-1 and TRBJ2-1; TRBD2 agrees at 11 bases. The germline CDR1 and CDR2 sequences are SQVTM and ANQGSEA. The CDR3 consists of 13 residues. Losses at the gene ends were 6 bases for V and 10 bases for J; bases not matched to a gene: 8. In nucleotides, the CDR3 is TGCAGCGTGCCGGGACTAGCGGACGCAGAGCAGTTCTTC. It yields the protein CSVPGLADAEQFF.

This chain uses TRBV2 with TRBJ2-3; 10 bases are a match to TRBD2. The CDR3 consists of 13 residues. J gave up 8 bases and V 7 bases, and 6 bases lay outside the gene matches. The germline V gene encodes CDR1 SNHLY and CDR2 FYNNEI. This chain's CDR3 is CASKPSGRGTQYF. The CDR3 DNA sequence: TGTGCCAGCAAACCTAGCGGGAGAGGTACGCAGTATTTT.

The genes are TRBV15 and TRBJ2-7; TRBD2 agrees at 13 bases. This CDR3 contains 19 residues. The V gene's germline CDR1 is LNHNV and CDR2 YYDKDF (reference sequence). Trimming at V came to 4 bases and at J to 0 bases, leaving 12 bases not matched to a gene. The CDR3 region is CATSTTQGLAGQSSYEQYF. The CDR3 nucleotides are TGTGCCACCAGCACTACCCAGGGACTAGCGGGGCAAAGCTCCTACGAGCAGTACTTC. The variable domain in full, with the rest retrieved from reference TRBV15 and TRBJ2-7, is DAMVIQNPRYQVTQFGKPVTLSCSQTLNHNVMYWYQQKSSQAPKLLFHYYDKDFNNEADTPDNFQSRRPNTSFCFLDIRSPGLGDTAMYLCATSTTQGLAGQSSYEQYFGPGTRLTVT.